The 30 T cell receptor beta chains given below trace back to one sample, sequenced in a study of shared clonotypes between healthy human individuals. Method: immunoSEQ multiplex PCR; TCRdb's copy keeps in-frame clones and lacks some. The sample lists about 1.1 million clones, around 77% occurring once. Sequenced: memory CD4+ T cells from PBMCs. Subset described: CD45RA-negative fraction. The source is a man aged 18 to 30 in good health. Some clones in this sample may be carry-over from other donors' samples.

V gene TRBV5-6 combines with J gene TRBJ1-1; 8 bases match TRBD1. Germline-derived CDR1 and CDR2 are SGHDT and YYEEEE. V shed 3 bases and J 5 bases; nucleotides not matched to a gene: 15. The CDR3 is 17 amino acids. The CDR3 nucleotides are TGTGCCAGCAGCTCGACCGGGACAGGCTACGGGTGGACTGAAGCTTTCTTT. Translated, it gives CASSSTGTGYGWTEAFF.

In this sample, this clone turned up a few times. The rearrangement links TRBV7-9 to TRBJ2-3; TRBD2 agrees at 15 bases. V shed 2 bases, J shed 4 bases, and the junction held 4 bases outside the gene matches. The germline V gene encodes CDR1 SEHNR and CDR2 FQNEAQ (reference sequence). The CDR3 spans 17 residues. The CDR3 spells CASSLLGLAGGPDTQYF. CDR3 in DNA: TGTGCCAGCAGCTTACTCGGACTAGCGGGAGGGCCAGATACGCAGTATTTT.

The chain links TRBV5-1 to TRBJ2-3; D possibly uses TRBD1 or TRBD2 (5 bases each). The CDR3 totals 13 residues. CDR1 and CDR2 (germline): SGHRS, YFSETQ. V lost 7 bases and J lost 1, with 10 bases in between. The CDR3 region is CASGTQGTDTQYF. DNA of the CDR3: TGCGCCAGCGGGACCCAGGGCACAGATACGCAGTATTTT. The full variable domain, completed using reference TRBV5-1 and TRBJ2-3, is KAGVTQTPRYLIKTRGQQVTLSCSPISGHRSVSWYQQTPGQGLQFLFEYFSETQRNKGNFPGRFSGRQFSNSRSEMNVSTLELGDSALYLCASGTQGTDTQYFGPGTRLTVL.

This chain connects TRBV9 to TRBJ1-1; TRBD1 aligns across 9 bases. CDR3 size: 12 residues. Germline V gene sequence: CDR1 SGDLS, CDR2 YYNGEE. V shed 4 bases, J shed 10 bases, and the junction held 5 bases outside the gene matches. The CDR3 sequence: CASSQMTGGAFF. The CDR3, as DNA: TGTGCCAGCAGCCAGATGACAGGGGGAGCTTTCTTT.

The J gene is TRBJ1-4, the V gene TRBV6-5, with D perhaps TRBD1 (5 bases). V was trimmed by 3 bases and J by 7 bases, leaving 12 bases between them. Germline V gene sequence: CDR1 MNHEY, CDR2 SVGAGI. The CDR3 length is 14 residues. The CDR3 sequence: CASSYTQGGEKLFF. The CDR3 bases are TGTGCCAGCAGTTATACGCAGGGAGGTGAAAAACTGTTTTTT.

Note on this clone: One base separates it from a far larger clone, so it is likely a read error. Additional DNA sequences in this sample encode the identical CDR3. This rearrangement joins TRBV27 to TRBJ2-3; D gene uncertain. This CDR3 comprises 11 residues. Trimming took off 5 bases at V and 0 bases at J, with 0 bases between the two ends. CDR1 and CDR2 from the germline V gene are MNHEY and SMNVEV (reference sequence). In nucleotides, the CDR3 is TGTGCCAGCAGTAGCACAGATACGCAGTATTTT. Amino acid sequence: CASSSTDTQYF.

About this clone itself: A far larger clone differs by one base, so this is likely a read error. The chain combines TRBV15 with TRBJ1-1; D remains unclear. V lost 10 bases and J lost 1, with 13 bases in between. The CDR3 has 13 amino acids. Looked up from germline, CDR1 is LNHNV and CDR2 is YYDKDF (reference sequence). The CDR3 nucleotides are TGTGCCATGTCTTTTATGGAGAACACTGAAGCTTTCTTT. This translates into CAMSFMENTEAFF.

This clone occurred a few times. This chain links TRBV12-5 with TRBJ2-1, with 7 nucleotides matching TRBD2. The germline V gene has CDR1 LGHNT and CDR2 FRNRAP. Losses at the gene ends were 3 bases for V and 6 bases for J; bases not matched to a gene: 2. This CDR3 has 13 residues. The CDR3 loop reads CASGFGTTNEQFF. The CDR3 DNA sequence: TGTGCTAGTGGTTTTGGGACTACCAATGAGCAGTTCTTC.

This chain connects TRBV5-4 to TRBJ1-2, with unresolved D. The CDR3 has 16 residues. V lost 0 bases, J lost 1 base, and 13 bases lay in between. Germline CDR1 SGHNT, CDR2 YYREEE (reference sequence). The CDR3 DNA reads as TGTGCCAGCAGCTTGGACGGACGGCCGGTTAACTATGGCTACACCTTC. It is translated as CASSLDGRPVNYGYTF.

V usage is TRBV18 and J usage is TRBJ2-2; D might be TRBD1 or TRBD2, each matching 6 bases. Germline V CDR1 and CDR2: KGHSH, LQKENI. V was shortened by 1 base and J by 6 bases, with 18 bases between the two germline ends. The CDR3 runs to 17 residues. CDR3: CASSPRQASGVSGELFF. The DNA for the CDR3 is TGTGCCAGCTCACCACGACAGGCCTCGGGAGTGTCCGGGGAGCTGTTTTTT.

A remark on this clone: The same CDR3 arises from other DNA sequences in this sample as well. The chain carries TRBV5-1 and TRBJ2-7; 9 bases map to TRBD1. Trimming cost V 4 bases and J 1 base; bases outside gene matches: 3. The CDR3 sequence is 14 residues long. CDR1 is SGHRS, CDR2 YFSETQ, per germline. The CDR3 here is CASSPGQGSYEQYF. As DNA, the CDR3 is TGCGCCAGCAGCCCTGGACAGGGGTCCTACGAGCAGTACTTC.

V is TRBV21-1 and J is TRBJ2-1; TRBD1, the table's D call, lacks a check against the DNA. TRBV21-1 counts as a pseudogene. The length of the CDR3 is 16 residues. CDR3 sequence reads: CASSRQTGTSNNEQFF. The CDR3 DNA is TGTGCCAGCAGCAGACAGACAGGGACAAGCAACAATGAGCAGTTCTTC.

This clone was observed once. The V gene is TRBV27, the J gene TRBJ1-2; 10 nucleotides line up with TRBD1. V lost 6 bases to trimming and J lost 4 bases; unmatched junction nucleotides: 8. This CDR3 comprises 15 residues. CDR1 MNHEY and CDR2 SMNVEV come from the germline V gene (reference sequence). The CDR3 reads CASSDGTGAIYGYTF. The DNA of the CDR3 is TGTGCCAGCAGCGACGGGACAGGGGCAATCTATGGCTACACCTTC.

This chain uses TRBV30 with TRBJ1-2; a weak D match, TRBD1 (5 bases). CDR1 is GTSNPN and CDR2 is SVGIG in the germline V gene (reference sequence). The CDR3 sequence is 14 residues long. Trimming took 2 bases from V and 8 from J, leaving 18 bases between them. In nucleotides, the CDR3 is TGTGCCTGGAGTCTTCACAGGTCGGGAGACGGCTACACCTTC. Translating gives CAWSLHRSGDGYTF.

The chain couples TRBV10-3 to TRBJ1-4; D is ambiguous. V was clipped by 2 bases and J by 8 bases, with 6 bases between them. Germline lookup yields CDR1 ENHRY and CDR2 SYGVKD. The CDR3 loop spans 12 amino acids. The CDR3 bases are TGTGCCATCAGTGAGGAAAAGGAAAAACTGTTTTTT. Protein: CAISEEKEKLFF.

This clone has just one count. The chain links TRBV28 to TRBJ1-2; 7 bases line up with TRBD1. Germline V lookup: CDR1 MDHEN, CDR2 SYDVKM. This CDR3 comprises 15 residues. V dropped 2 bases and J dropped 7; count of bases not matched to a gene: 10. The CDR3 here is CASSLITGQMVGYTF. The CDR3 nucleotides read TGTGCCAGCAGTTTAATTACGGGACAGATGGTTGGCTACACCTTC.

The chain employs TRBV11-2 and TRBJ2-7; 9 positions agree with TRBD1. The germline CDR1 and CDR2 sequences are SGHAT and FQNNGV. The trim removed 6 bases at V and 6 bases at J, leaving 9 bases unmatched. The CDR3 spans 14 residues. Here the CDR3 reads CASSRVGQGPEQYF. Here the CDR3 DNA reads TGTGCCAGCAGTCGGGTGGGACAGGGCCCCGAGCAGTACTTC.

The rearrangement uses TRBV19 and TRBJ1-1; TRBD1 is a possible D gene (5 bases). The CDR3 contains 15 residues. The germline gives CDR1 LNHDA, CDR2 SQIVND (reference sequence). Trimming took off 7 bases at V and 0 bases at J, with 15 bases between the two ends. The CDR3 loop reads CASTRQTLMNTEAFF. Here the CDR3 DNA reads TGTGCCAGTACTAGACAGACCCTTATGAACACTGAAGCTTTCTTT.

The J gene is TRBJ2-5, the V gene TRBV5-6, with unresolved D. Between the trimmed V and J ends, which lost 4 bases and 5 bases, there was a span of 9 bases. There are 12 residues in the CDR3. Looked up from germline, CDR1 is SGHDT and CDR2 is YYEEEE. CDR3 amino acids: CASSLLGETQYF. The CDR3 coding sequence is TGTGCCAGCAGCCTTCTGGGCGAGACCCAGTACTTC.

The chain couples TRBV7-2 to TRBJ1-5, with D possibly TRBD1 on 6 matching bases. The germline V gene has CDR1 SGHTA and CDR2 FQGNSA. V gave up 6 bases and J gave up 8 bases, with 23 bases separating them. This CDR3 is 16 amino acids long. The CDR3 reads CASSRRGDGGLKPQHF. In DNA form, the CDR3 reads TGTGCCAGCAGTCGGAGGGGGGATGGTGGCCTTAAGCCCCAGCATTTT.

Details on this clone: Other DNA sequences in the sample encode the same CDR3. CDR3 sequence: CASSSQGGYNEQFF. CDR3 sequence (DNA): TGTGCCAGCAGCAGCCAGGGTGGGTACAATGAGCAGTTCTTC. The rearrangement links TRBV7-3 to TRBJ2-1; TRBD1 is a possible D gene (5 bases). Germline V lookup: CDR1 SGHTA, CDR2 FQGTGA. V was clipped by 5 bases and J by 4 bases, with 12 bases between them. CDR3 length equals 14 residues.

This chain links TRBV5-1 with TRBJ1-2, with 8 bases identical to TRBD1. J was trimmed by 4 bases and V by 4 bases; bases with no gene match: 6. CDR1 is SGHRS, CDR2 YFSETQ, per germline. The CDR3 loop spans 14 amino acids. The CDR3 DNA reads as TGCGCCAGCAGCGGACAGGGTGCCGGCTATGGCTACACCTTC. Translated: CASSGQGAGYGYTF.

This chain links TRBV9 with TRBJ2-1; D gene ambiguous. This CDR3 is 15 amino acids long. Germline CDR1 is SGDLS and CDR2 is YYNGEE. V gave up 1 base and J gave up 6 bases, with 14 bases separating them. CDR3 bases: TGTGCCAGCAGCGTATGGAGCGTTCAACCCAATGAGCAGTTCTTC. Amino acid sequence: CASSVWSVQPNEQFF.

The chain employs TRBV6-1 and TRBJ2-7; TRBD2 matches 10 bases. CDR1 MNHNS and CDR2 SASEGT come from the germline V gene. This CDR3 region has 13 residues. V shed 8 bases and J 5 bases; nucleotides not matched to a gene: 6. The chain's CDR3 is CASQQSGRDEQYF. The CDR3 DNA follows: TGTGCCAGCCAGCAAAGCGGGAGGGACGAGCAGTACTTC.

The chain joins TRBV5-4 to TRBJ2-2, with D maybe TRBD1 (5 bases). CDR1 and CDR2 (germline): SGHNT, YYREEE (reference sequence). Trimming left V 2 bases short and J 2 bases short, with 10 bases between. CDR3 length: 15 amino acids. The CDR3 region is CASSLRQINTGELFF. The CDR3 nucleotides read TGTGCCAGCAGCTTAAGACAGATTAACACCGGGGAGCTGTTTTTT.

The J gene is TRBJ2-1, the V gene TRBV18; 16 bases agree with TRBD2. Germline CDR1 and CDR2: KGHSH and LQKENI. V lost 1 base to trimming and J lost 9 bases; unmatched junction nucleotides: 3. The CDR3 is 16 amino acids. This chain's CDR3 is CASSPQGLAGGGEQFF. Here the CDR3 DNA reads TGTGCCAGCTCACCACAGGGACTAGCGGGAGGGGGTGAGCAGTTCTTC.

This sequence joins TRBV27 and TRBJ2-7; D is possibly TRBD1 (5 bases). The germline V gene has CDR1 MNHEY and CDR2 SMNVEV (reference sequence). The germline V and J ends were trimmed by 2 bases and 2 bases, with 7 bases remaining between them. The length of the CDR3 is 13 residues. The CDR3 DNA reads TGTGCCAGCAGTTTAAGGGGTCCCTACGAGCAGTACTTC. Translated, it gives CASSLRGPYEQYF.

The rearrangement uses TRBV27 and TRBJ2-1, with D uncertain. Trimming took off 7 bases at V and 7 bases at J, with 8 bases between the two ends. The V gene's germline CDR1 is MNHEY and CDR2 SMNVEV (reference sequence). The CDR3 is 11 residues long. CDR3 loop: CASKSVNEQFF. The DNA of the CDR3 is TGTGCCAGCAAATCCGTAAATGAGCAGTTCTTC.

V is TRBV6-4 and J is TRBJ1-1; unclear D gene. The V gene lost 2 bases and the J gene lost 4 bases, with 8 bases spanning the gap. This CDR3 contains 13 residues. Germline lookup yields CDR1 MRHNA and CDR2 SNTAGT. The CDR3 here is CASSDRPGTEAFF. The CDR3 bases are TGTGCCAGCAGTGACAGGCCGGGCACTGAAGCTTTCTTT.

Here the CDR3 reads CASSFVGSYNEQFF. The DNA of the CDR3 is TGTGCCAGCAGCTTTGTAGGGTCCTACAATGAGCAGTTCTTC. The rearrangement links TRBV11-2 to TRBJ2-1; D is uncertain. This CDR3 comprises 14 residues. Deletions cut 3 bases from V and 1 base from J, with 7 bases between. Per the germline V gene, CDR1 is SGHAT and CDR2 is FQNNGV.